This T cell receptor beta chain came from a study of control samples from healthy donors and cancer patients. Profiled with immunoSEQ multiplex PCR; TCRdb holds only in-frame clones, not every one. Of some 160,000 clones listed, about nine tenths are singletons. This sequence was found in a man aged 25 to 40 in good health. The sequenced sample was blood.

The CDR3 protein is CATSDFRLAGAYEQYF. The CDR3 DNA reads TGTGCCACCAGTGATTTTCGACTAGCGGGCGCCTACGAGCAGTACTTC. This sequence joins TRBV24-1 and TRBJ2-7, with TRBD2 identical over 10 bases. J lost 2 bases, V lost 1 base, and 4 bases had no gene match. In germline, CDR1 is KGHDR, CDR2 SFDVKD. This CDR3 spans 16 amino acids.